The 7 T cell receptor beta chains below were found in one sample sequenced in a study of molecular identifiers for immune sequencing clone quantification. TCRdb itself ran the PCR reads through MiXCR, one entry per CDR3 protein. The sample has approximately 550,000 distinct CDR3 sequences; about a quarter are singletons. Source material: naive CD8+ T cells from blood, with Jurkat cell RNA spiked in. The subset here: FACS-sorted CD8+CD4-CCR7+CD45RA+ naive T cells. All receptors come from a human donor in good health. Some libraries in this study had Jurkat cell RNA spiked in.

The rearrangement links TRBV4-3 to TRBJ1-3, with no clear D. Germline-derived CDR1 and CDR2 are LGHNA and YSLEER. The CDR3 consists of 17 residues. V dropped 0 bases and J dropped 0 bases, with 12 bases sitting between them. CDR3: CASSQDLGLSSGNTIYF. In nucleotides, the CDR3 is TGCGCCAGCAGCCAAGATCTTGGGCTGAGCTCTGGAAACACCATATATTTT.

To note about this clonotype: The germline gene is not matched at one end of the junction; a read error may be the cause. The chain carries TRBV29-1 and TRBJ2-7; 7 bases match TRBD2. CDR3 length: 13 residues. Germline CDR1 is SQVTM and CDR2 is ANQGSEA. CDR3 nucleotides: TGCAGCGTTGAAAGCGGGGTCTCCTACGAGCATTACTTC. Its protein product is CSVESGVSYEHYF.

This sequence joins TRBV2 and TRBJ2-1; maybe TRBD1 (6 bases). Between the trimmed V and J ends, which lost 6 bases and 8 bases, there was a span of 20 bases. Per germline, CDR1 SNHLY and CDR2 FYNNEI. CDR3 size: 15 residues. CDR3 sequence: CASSDHRVLGDEQFF. The CDR3 bases are TGTGCCAGCAGCGATCACAGGGTACTTGGGGATGAGCAGTTCTTC. Supplemented by reference TRBV2 and TRBJ2-1, the full variable domain reads EPEVTQTPSHQVTQMGQEVILRCVPISNHLYFYWYRQILGQKVEFLVSFYNNEISEKSEIFDDQFSVERPDGSNFTLKIRSTKLEDSAMYFCASSDHRVLGDEQFFGPGTRLTVL.

Comment on this clonotype: Being one base from a much bigger clone, this may be a read error. The V call is TRBV6-1, the J call TRBJ1-1; unclear D gene. Germline assignment: CDR1 MNHNS and CDR2 SASEGT. The CDR3 has 12 amino acids. The CDR3: CASSGLPPPASF. CDR3 in DNA: TGTGCCAGCAGTGGACTTCCGCCCCCAGCTTCCTTT.

In its sample, this clonotype was seen a few times. This chain connects TRBV9 to TRBJ2-1; D uncertain. V lost 0 bases and J lost 6, with 13 bases in between. Germline V CDR1 and CDR2: SGDLS, YYNGEE. This CDR3 contains 15 residues. The CDR3: CASSVAPEWGNEQFF. The DNA for the CDR3 is TGTGCCAGCAGCGTAGCCCCAGAGTGGGGCAATGAGCAGTTCTTC.

This clonotype appeared many times. CDR3 coding DNA: TGTGCCAGCAGTCACGGGACGTCCTACGAGCAGTACTTC. Translation gives CASSHGTSYEQYF. V and J are TRBV25-1 and TRBJ2-7; D tentatively reads TRBD1 or TRBD2 (5 bases each). Germline-derived CDR1 and CDR2 are MGHDK and SYGVNS. This CDR3 spans 13 amino acids. V was cut by 5 bases and J by 1 base, with 9 bases left in between.

This clonotype was observed a handful of times. V and J are TRBV19 and TRBJ1-1; D not resolved. V was trimmed by 3 bases and J by 0 bases, leaving 11 bases between them. Germline V lookup: CDR1 LNHDA, CDR2 SQIVND (reference sequence). This CDR3 is 15 amino acids long. The DNA for the CDR3 is TGTGCCAGTAGTATCACCGCCCCTATGAACACTGAAGCTTTCTTT. Its protein is CASSITAPMNTEAFF.